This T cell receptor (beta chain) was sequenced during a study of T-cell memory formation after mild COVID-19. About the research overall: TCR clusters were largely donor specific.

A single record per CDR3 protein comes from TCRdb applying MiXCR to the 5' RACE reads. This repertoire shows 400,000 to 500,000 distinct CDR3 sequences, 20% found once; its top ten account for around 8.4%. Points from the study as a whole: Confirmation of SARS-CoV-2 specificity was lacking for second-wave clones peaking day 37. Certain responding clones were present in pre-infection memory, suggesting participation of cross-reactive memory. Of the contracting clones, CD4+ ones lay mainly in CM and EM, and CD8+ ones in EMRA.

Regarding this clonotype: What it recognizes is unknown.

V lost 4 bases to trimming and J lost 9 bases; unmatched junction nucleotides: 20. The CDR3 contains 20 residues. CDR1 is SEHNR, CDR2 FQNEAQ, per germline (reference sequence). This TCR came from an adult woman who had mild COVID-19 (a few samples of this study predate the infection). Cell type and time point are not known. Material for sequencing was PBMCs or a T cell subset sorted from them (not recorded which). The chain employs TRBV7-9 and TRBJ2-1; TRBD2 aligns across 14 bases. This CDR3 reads CASSSLHLTSGGADYGEQFF. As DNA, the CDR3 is TGTGCCAGCAGCTCCTTACACTTGACTAGCGGGGGGGCCGATTATGGTGAGCAGTTCTTC.